The present T cell receptor beta chain was sequenced within a study of shared clonotypes between healthy human individuals (TCRdb year 2020). About the study as a whole: A few men and a couple of women, aged 18 to 49 years, made up the cohort. For each donor, CD4 naive and CD4 memory were each given three plates, CD8 naive was given two plates, and CD8 memory was given one plate. To estimate repertoire size and how much clonotypes are shared between individuals, the study performed deep sequencing of blood TCR repertoires from a few healthy adults. Libraries were prepared and TCR repertoires were sequenced by different laboratories using diverse techniques, in order to increase sequencing depth and limit assay-specific biases. Per donor, leukapheresis produced somewhere between about 0.8 and 9 billion PBMCs.

What the authors observed across the whole study: The small number of donors limited the genetic and exposure-history diversity represented. Compared with non-shared clonotypes, the clonotypes found in all four sorted-subset donors had higher generation probabilities. Naive subsets generally had larger estimated clonotype richness than memory subsets did. Pairwise subsampling led to the expectation that sequencing depth would affect the degree of clonotype sharing among donors. Even with the large sequencing depth, rarefaction of the sorted-subset datasets indicated that sequencing was incomplete. Across four donors, about 4.5% of naive CD4, approximately 3.6% of naive CD8, about 2.3% of memory CD4, and approximately 0.42% of memory CD8 clonotypes were shared. Sampling was restricted to blood, and TCR repertoires in tissues likely differ from the TCR repertoires found in blood.

CDR1 and CDR2 are read off the germline V gene as SGHAT and FQNNGV. From the cysteine through the phenylalanine, the CDR3 covers 15 amino acids. CDR3 DNA is the only sequence kept; it has 45 bases, read in frame from the first base. V trim: 5 bases; J trim: 3 bases; unmatched bases: 7. Regarding this clone: Its antigen remains undetermined. No base qualities exist here, and no much larger clone lies one base off it.

TCR CDR3 regions were amplified from genomic DNA by multiplex PCR using the deep immunoSEQ assay. Extracted genomic DNA from each cell subset was distributed evenly across all wells of several immunoSEQ 96-well plates, and each plate was treated as a replicate. For sorted subsets, approximately 190 ng genomic DNA, equal to some 28,000 T cell genomes, was loaded into each replicate PCR. The purified libraries were quantified using a Qubit 3.0 fluorometer, sized with a Bioanalyzer 2100, and then quantified again using the KAPA Library Quantification kit. Each immunoSEQ 96-well plate was sequenced on its own single-read 150-cycle Illumina NextSeq 550 flow cell. The published analysis was carried out like this. The immunoSEQ output contained only junctional sequences without quality scores, so filtering could not match that applied to full-length reads. Sequences were annotated with PyIR, a Python wrapper for IgBLAST v1.9, using IMGT germline references to assign V/J genes and CDR3. Any read was removed if the V/J assignment was weak (E-value above 1e-6), the CDR3 was missing, or the read contained stop codons, out-of-frame junctions, or ambiguous translated residues. V3J clonotypes were defined as sequences sharing the same inferred V gene, J gene, and CDR3 amino acid sequence. To compute the percentage overlap between repertoires, the number of shared unique clonotypes was divided by the size of the smaller repertoire. Three approaches were used to assess repertoire richness: RTK rarefaction, the Chao1 estimator, and Recon v2.1 estimates of unobserved clonotypes. For all TCRbeta clonotypes obtained by the gDNA method from several donors, generation probabilities were computed with OLGA. Sourced from immuneACCESS, this table was stored by TCRdb with only in-frame sequences that have V and J called. A share of the clones is absent; for the studies checked, an unresolved V gene accounts for under half, and the remainder has no known explanation. V, J and clone size were drawn from that table, and D and trimming were deduced from the DNA. Across this sample there are approximately 810,000 clones, with 85% to 95% seen only once. The ten largest make up approximately 25% of the sample.

CD8 naive samples consisted of CD45RO-negative cells that were positively selected for CCR7, yielding a CD45RA+CCR7+ population without TemRA cells. The donors were healthy, HIV-negative adults with no recently reported acute infections or vaccinations. Every donor was a Caucasian adult residing in Nashville, Tennessee, USA. After blood collection by leukapheresis, PBMCs were isolated using Ficoll-Histopaque density gradient centrifugation and then cryopreserved in the vapor phase of liquid nitrogen. Purity and quantity of every magnetically sorted T cell population were checked by analytical flow cytometry. Each sorted fraction had its genomic DNA isolated and then quantified by UV absorbance on a Nanodrop 2000c.

The origin of this receptor is a man aged 30 to 39 in good health. The rearranged segments are TRBV11-2 and TRBJ2-5, with 9 junctional bases fitting TRBD1. Sequencing input: naive CD8+ T cells sorted from blood. Interpreted using the paper, the cell subset or site label stands for: CD45RA+CCR7+. The DNA sequence is as follows: TGTGCCAGCAGCCCGACAGGGGGTGGAAAAGAGACCCAGTACTTC. Its protein reads: CASSPTGGGKETQYF.